This entry is about one T cell receptor (beta chain). In the authors' methods: Amplification of reference gene primers provided the estimated nucleated cell counts. Measured with immunoSEQ multiplex PCR; TCRdb has only the in-frame clones, and not every one. For V, J and clone size, that table is used; D and trimming come from the DNA. The sample shows about 160,000 clones, about nine tenths of them seen only once. This specimen belongs to a study of blood T cell repertoires in COVID-19. Study-level background: Sources were T cells, B-cell-depleted T cells, or PBMCs; the material itself was cDNA or gDNA.

The CDR3 sequence is 15 residues long. With 0 bases removed from V and 7 bases from J, the gap between germline ends came to 13 bases. The germline V gene has CDR1 MNHNS and CDR2 SASEGT. This clonotype was obtained from a man in his sixties with active or convalescent COVID-19. The specimen sequenced was peripheral blood. The chain uses TRBV6-1 and TRBJ1-5; no clear D. The CDR3 loop is CASSEASFSWQPQHF. CDR3 coding DNA: TGTGCCAGCAGTGAAGCCAGTTTCAGTTGGCAGCCCCAGCATTTT.